The T cell receptor beta chain described here comes from a study of shared clonotypes between healthy human individuals. Study context: Aged between 18 and 49, the donors were a couple of women and three men.

With 7 bases removed from V and 2 bases from J, the gap between germline ends came to 13 bases. The CDR3 contains 13 residues. Germline-derived CDR1 and CDR2 are SGHKS and YYEKEE (reference sequence). This table comes from immunoSEQ multiplex PCR, and its TCRdb copy is limited to in-frame clones, with some not included. The table lists about 2,200,000 clones, more than 85% of them singletons. It was CD45RO-negative cells, positively selected for CCR7, that made up naive CD8 cells, with terminally differentiated effector memory CD45RA+ cells excluded. This clone showed up just once. Sequencing was carried out using naive CD8+ T cells from PBMCs. The chain joins TRBV5-5 to TRBJ2-7; the D call may be TRBD1 or TRBD2 (5 bases each). The sequence came from a man in his late teens or twenties in good health. Some clones in this sample may be carry-over from other donors' samples. CDR3 loop: CASWGTETYEQYF. CDR3 nucleotide sequence: TGTGCCAGCTGGGGGACGGAGACCTACGAGCAGTACTTC.